A selection of T cell receptor beta chains follows, all from one sample in a study of beta chain features in type 1 diabetes. Sequenced by immunoSEQ multiplex PCR; TCRdb stores in-frame clones only, minus some. The table has 310,000 or so clones, under 8.5% seen once. The sample comprised central memory CD4+ T cells from blood. The source is a woman aged 18-30 years in good health. CDR3s include the opening cysteine and the closing phenylalanine or tryptophan. The order of the fields is clone size, D gene, V gene, J gene, CDR3 DNA, CDR3 protein. D genes are given only for firm matches. Not all rows give a size; the values are once, few, many and, for expanded clones, a class.

>few|.|TRBV27|TRBJ2-3
TGTGCCAGCAGGGCAACTAGATCTAGCACAGATACGCAGTATTTT
CASRATRSSTDTQYF
>.|TRBD1|TRBV29-1|TRBJ1-5
TGCAGCGTTAGACAGGGGGCTGGCAATCAGCCCCAGCATTTT
CSVRQGAGNQPQHF
>.|.|TRBV5-6|TRBJ1-1
TGTGCCAGCACCTGGAGGGGCCGGGACACTGAAGCTTTCTTT
CASTWRGRDTEAFF
>few|.|TRBV18|TRBJ1-4
TGTGCCAGCTCACCAAGCACGGAGGCAAAACTGTTTTTT
CASSPSTEAKLFF
>many|.|TRBV19|TRBJ2-1
TGTGCCAGTAGCACCGGGAGCGGGTGGACCTACAATGAGCAGTTCTTC
CASSTGSGWTYNEQFF
>.|TRBD1|TRBV5-4|TRBJ1-2
TGTGCCAGCAGCCCTCAGGGGGGGCAGACGGCTGATGGCTACACCTTC
CASSPQGGQTADGYTF
>few|.|TRBV7-9|TRBJ1-2
TGCGCCAGCAGCCAAGAGGGCACCCACTATGGCTACACCTTC
CASSQEGTHYGYTF
>few|.|TRBV5-4|TRBJ2-7
TGTGCCAGCAGCCATAAGCTTGGGCCGGGTGGTTACGAGCAGTACTTC
CASSHKLGPGGYEQYF
>few|.|TRBV5-1|TRBJ2-7
TGCGCCAGCAGCTTAGGCCTGAAGGGCTACGAGCAGTACTTC
CASSLGLKGYEQYF
>.|.|TRBV4-3|TRBJ2-1
TGCGCCAGCAGCCAAACCTTATTCTCGGATGAGCAGTTCTTC
CASSQTLFSDEQFF
>few|.|TRBV7-2|TRBJ2-7
TGTGCCAGCAGCTTACCGGGGGATGGTTACGAGCAGTACTTC
CASSLPGDGYEQYF
>.|.|TRBV11-3|TRBJ2-5
TGTGCCAGCAGCTCGAATTTTGGAGAGACCCAGTACTTC
CASSSNFGETQYF
>few|TRBD1|TRBV5-1|TRBJ2-7
TGCGCCAGCGGGGACAGGGCCGGCTACGAGCAGTACTTC
CASGDRAGYEQYF
>many|.|TRBV11-2|TRBJ2-7
TGTGCCAGCAGCTTGCTTCTAGTATCGAACGAGCAGTACTTC
CASSLLLVSNEQYF
>.|TRBD2|TRBV7-2|TRBJ2-3
TGTGCCAGCAGCTTAGCGATAGGACTAGCGGGCACAGATACGCAGTATTTT
CASSLAIGLAGTDTQYF
>few|.|TRBV28|TRBJ1-3
TGTGCCAGCCGGGACGGCTCTGGAAACACCATATATTTT
CASRDGSGNTIYF
>few|TRBD2|TRBV7-3|TRBJ2-1
TGTGCCAGCAGCCCACTAGCGGACAATGAGCAGTTCTTC
CASSPLADNEQFF
>few|.|TRBV13|TRBJ1-3
TGTGCCAGCAGTCAATCCCCCAGGAACACCATATATTTT
CASSQSPRNTIYF
>few|.|TRBV9|TRBJ2-5
TGTGCCAGCAGCCCCGGGTTGACCGCGTACCAAGAGACCCAGTACTTC
CASSPGLTAYQETQYF
>few|.|TRBV7-9|TRBJ2-1
TGTGCCAGCAGCTTGGGGGACCTTAGCAGGGATGAGCAGTTCTTC
CASSLGDLSRDEQFF
>few|TRBD2|TRBV6-6|TRBJ2-5
TGTGCCAGCAGCATTAGCGGGAGGGAGACCCAGTACTTC
CASSISGRETQYF
>few|TRBD2|TRBV19|TRBJ2-2
TGTGCCAGTAGTAGGCAGCGGGGGAACACCGGGGAGCTGTTTTTT
CASSRQRGNTGELFF
>few|TRBD2|TRBV9|TRBJ2-1
TGTGCCAGCAGCGGCCGGACTAGCGGGAGGACGAACAATGAGCAGTTCTTC
CASSGRTSGRTNNEQFF
>.|.|TRBV7-8|TRBJ2-7
TGTGCCAGCAGCTTAGCGGAGGGATCCTACGAGCAGTACTTC
CASSLAEGSYEQYF
>.|.|TRBV7-2|TRBJ1-1
TGTGCCAGCAGCATGGTCTCAGACAGAGAAGCTTTCTTT
CASSMVSDREAFF
>many|.|TRBV27|TRBJ2-4
TGTGCCAGCAGTTCAGGCGAAAACATTCAGTACTTC
CASSSGENIQYF
>.|.|TRBV27|TRBJ2-2
TGTGCCAGCAGTGGTCGGGCCGGGGAGCTGTTTTTT
CASSGRAGELFF
>few|.|TRBV14|TRBJ2-7
TGTGCCAGCAGCCAACAAGGGGGCGAGCAGTACTTC
CASSQQGGEQYF
>many|TRBD1|TRBV4-2|TRBJ2-3
TGTGCCAGCAGCCAAGACCCCAGGGGGAGCGCGGCAGATACGCAGTATTTT
CASSQDPRGSAADTQYF
>few|TRBD2|TRBV7-2|TRBJ2-5
TGTGCCAGCAGCTTAGCGGGAGGGCCGGAGGAGACCCAGTACTTC
CASSLAGGPEETQYF
>many|.|TRBV10-3|TRBJ2-5
TGTGCCATCAGTGATACGGATAGAGGGACCCAGTACTTC
CAISDTDRGTQYF
>few|.|TRBV9|TRBJ2-1
TGTGCCAGCAGCTACCTTGGGGACAATGAGCAGTTCTTC
CASSYLGDNEQFF
>many|.|TRBV5-4|TRBJ2-5
TGTGCCAGCAGTTATCATACTAGACAAGAGACCCAGTACTTC
CASSYHTRQETQYF
>few|.|TRBV11-2|TRBJ2-1
TGTGCCAGCAGCCCACTGGGCTCCTACAATGAGCAGTTCTTC
CASSPLGSYNEQFF
>once|TRBD1|TRBV6-6|TRBJ1-5
TGTGCCAGCTTTCGAGGGACAGGCGGCAATCAGCCCCAGCATTTT
CASFRGTGGNQPQHF
>.|TRBD2|TRBV5-1|TRBJ2-7
TGCGCCAGCAGCTTCCAGCGGGGCTACGAGCAGTACTTC
CASSFQRGYEQYF
>.|.|TRBV21-1|TRBJ1-2
TGTGCCAGCAGCAAAACAGGGGGCGTCTATGGCTACACCTTC
CASSKTGGVYGYTF
>few|.|TRBV29-1|TRBJ1-4
TGCAGCGTTGTGGACACCGGGGGCAATGAAAAACTGTTTTTT
CSVVDTGGNEKLFF
>few|TRBD1|TRBV2|TRBJ1-5
TGTGCCAGCCGATCCAACAGGGGGCTGGGACAGCCCCAGCATTTT
CASRSNRGLGQPQHF
>few|TRBD1|TRBV2|TRBJ1-5
TGTGCCAGCAGCACCGAATTGGGGACAGTGGGCAATCAGCCCCAGCATTTT
CASSTELGTVGNQPQHF
>many|.|TRBV21-1|TRBJ1-3
TGTGCCAGCAGCAAACAGGGGGCTGGAAACACCATATATTTT
CASSKQGAGNTIYF
>few|.|TRBV7-8|TRBJ2-5
TGTGCCAGCAGTCAAGAGGGGCGGGCGACCCAGTACTTC
CASSQEGRATQYF
>.|.|TRBV2|TRBJ2-5
TGTGCCAGCAGTTACAACTACCAAGAGACCCAGTACTTC
CASSYNYQETQYF
>many|.|TRBV7-9|TRBJ2-2
TGTGCCAGCAGCTCCACCGAGGGGAGAACCGGGGAGCTGTTTTTT
CASSSTEGRTGELFF
>few|.|TRBV7-2|TRBJ2-3
TGTGCCAGCAGCTTAGACCTAGCCAATTCAGATACGCAGTATTTT
CASSLDLANSDTQYF
>many|.|TRBV12-5|TRBJ2-2
TGTGCTAGTGGTTTGAACACCGGGGAGCTGTTTTTT
CASGLNTGELFF
>many|.|TRBV7-9|TRBJ2-3
TGTGCCAGCAGCTTAGGCCAAATGCCCCTAGCGCACACAGATACGCAGTATTTT
CASSLGQMPLAHTDTQYF
>.|.|TRBV11-2|TRBJ1-4
TGTGCCAGCAGCTTTACAGGTGCAACTAATGAAAAACTGTTTTTT
CASSFTGATNEKLFF
>few|TRBD1|TRBV6-6|TRBJ2-7
TGTGCCAGCAGGAAGGACAGGTTGGGCGAGCAGTACTTC
CASRKDRLGEQYF
>.|TRBD1|TRBV4-3|TRBJ2-2
TGCGCCAGCAGCAGACAGGGTTTCGGGGAGCTGTTTTTT
CASSRQGFGELFF
>few|TRBD2|TRBV2|TRBJ2-1
TGTGCCAGCAGTGAAACTAGCGGGAGGTGGAACAATGAGCAGTTCTTC
CASSETSGRWNNEQFF
>.|TRBD2|TRBV5-1|TRBJ2-3
TGCGCCAGCAGCTTGACGGGAGGGCATTCCACAGATACGCAGTATTTT
CASSLTGGHSTDTQYF
>.|.|TRBV6-1|TRBJ1-1
TGTGCCAGCAAGTACCAGGGACGGAACACTGAAGCTTTCTTT
CASKYQGRNTEAFF
>.|.|TRBV5-1|TRBJ2-5
TGCGCCAGCAGCTTGGCGGGAAAAGAGACCCAGTACTTC
CASSLAGKETQYF
>many|.|TRBV7-9|TRBJ2-6
TGTGCCAGCAGCCCAGCAAATGCTGGGGCCAACGTCCTGACTTTC
CASSPANAGANVLTF